A single sample is the source of the 2 T cell receptor beta chains below, sequenced in a study of radiotherapy plus CTLA-4 blockade in lung cancer. Assay: immunoSEQ multiplex PCR; the TCRdb copy retains only in-frame clones and omits some. This sample has about 99,000 clones, with around 90% found just once. The sequences come from peripheral blood, collected from a patient treated with radiotherapy plus ipilimumab. The source of these receptors is a human donor with non-small cell lung cancer that progressed on radiotherapy plus ipilimumab.

Only one count was recorded for this clone. The rearrangement uses TRBV7-3 and TRBJ2-1; D uncertain. Germline V CDR1 and CDR2: SGHTA, FQGTGA. The V end was cut by 0 bases, the J end by 10 bases, with 7 bases between. This CDR3 is built from 12 residues. The CDR3 sequence: CASSLTGYEQFF. The DNA for the CDR3 is TGTGCCAGCAGCTTAACGGGGTACGAGCAGTTCTTC.

The chain is built from TRBV27 and TRBJ2-1; 9 bases agree with TRBD2. V was clipped by 3 bases and J by 4 bases; unmatched bases: 13. Germline CDR1 reads MNHEY; CDR2 reads SMNVEV (reference sequence). CDR3 length: 18 amino acids. The CDR3 nucleotides are TGTGCCAGCAGTTTCCTCCCCCTAGCGGGGATTAGATACAATGAGCAGTTCTTC. Translated: CASSFLPLAGIRYNEQFF.